Described below is a single T cell receptor beta chain sequence and its context. Its antigen is currently unknown. TCRdb keeps only in-frame clones here, not all; method: immunoSEQ multiplex PCR. The data contain some 83,000 clones, roughly 91% of them singletons. This specimen belongs to a study of graft-versus-host responses after intestinal transplantation. Study-wide results and caveats: Among recipient marrow samples, GvH clones were found; some appeared first in ileum or blood.

V lost 6 bases and J 3 bases, leaving 13 bases between the germline ends. From germline, CDR1 is SNHLY and CDR2 FYNNEI. CDR3 length: 14 amino acids. The sequence came from a human donor who received an intestinal transplant. The material sequenced was unstimulated CD4+ T cells sorted from spleen or lymph node cells, taken before intestinal transplant. The chain combines TRBV2 with TRBJ2-3; a weak D match, TRBD2 (5 bases). In DNA form, the CDR3 reads TGTGCCAGCAGAGAGGGCGAGAAAACAGATACGCAGTATTTT. It encodes CASREGEKTDTQYF.